Below are 5 T cell receptor beta chains sequenced from a single sample in a study of OX40 agonist ivuxolimab in advanced cancers. Library preparation was by the immunoSEQ multiplex PCR assay. As stored in TCRdb, this immuneACCESS dataset retains in-frame rearrangements with V and J assigned. A fraction of the clones does not appear; measured against another copy, unresolved V genes explain less than half of the discrepancy, and the remainder lacks a known reason. This sample is represented by tens of thousands of clones; about 90% of them were singletons. The ten largest account for roughly 7.8% of the sample. The sequencing here drew on CD4+ or CD8+ T cells sorted from blood, taken in a trial of the OX40 agonist ivuxolimab. These receptors came from an adult with an advanced solid tumor such as melanoma, head and neck, liver or kidney cancer.

The chain recombines TRBV6-7 with TRBJ2-1; D is unresolved. TRBV6-7 is an ORF, with its function uncertain. V dropped 2 bases and J dropped 0 bases, with 8 bases sitting between them. This CDR3 contains 15 residues. The CDR3 coding sequence is TGTGCCAGCAGTTACCCGGCTAGCTCCTACAATGAGCAGTTCTTC. Encoded protein: CASSYPASSYNEQFF.

This clone came up a few times. The CDR3 protein is CASSLMLGRPLTF. The CDR3 DNA reads TGTGCCAGCAGCTTAATGTTGGGGCGGCCACTCACCTTC. The chain is built from TRBV7-3 and TRBJ1-2, with D possibly being TRBD1 (5 bases). V shed 1 base and J shed 13 bases, with 16 bases lying between them. The CDR3 runs to 13 residues. Germline V gives CDR1 SGHTA, CDR2 FQGTGA.

This chain uses TRBV7-2 with TRBJ2-5, with D hard to call. Trimming cost V 8 bases and J 1 base, with 11 bases left between them. CDR3 length: 13 amino acids. Germline V CDR1 and CDR2: SGHTA, FQGNSA. The CDR3 DNA follows: TGTGCCAGCGGGTCCCACCCCCAAGAGACCCAGTACTTC. Its translation: CASGSHPQETQYF.

The chain employs TRBV7-2 and TRBJ2-2; 9 bases fit TRBD1. Trimming cost V 5 bases and J 3 bases; bases outside gene matches: 4. CDR3 length equals 15 residues. CDR1 is SGHTA, CDR2 FQGNSA, per germline. The chain's CDR3 is CASSPGTGYTGELFF. Here the CDR3 DNA reads TGTGCCAGCAGCCCGGGGACAGGGTACACCGGGGAGCTGTTTTTT.

The chain joins TRBV9 to TRBJ2-1; 7 positions agree with TRBD2. V lost 1 base, J lost 3 bases, and 4 bases stayed unmatched. CDR3 length: 15 amino acids. Germline-derived CDR1 and CDR2 are SGDLS and YYNGEE. CDR3 in amino acids: CASSVLGGSYNEQFF. The CDR3 DNA is TGTGCCAGCAGCGTACTAGGCGGGAGCTACAATGAGCAGTTCTTC.